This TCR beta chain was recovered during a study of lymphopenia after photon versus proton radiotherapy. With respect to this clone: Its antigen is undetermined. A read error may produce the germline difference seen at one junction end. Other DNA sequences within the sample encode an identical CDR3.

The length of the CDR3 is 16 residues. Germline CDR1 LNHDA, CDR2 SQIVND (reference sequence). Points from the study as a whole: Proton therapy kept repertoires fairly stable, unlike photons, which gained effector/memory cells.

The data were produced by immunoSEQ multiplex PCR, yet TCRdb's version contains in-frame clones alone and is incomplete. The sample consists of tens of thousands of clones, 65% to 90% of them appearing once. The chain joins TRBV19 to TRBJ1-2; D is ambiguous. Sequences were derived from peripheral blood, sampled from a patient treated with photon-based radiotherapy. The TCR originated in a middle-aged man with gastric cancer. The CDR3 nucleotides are TGCGCCAGTAGTCCCTGGGAGGTTTCTAAAGACTATGGCTACACCTTC. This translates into CASSPWEVSKDYGYTF.